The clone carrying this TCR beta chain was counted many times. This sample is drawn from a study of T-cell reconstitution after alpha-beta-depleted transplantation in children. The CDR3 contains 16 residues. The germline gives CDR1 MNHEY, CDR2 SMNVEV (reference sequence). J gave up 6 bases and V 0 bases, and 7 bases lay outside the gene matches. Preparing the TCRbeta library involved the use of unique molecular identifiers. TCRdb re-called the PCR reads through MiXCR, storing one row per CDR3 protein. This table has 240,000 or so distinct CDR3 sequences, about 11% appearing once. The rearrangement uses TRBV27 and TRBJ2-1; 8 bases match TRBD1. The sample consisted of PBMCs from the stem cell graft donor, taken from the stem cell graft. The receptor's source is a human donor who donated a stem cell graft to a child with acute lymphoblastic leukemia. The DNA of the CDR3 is TGTGCCAGCAGTTTATCTCCCAGGGGGCTCGGCAATGAGCAGTTCTTC. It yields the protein CASSLSPRGLGNEQFF.